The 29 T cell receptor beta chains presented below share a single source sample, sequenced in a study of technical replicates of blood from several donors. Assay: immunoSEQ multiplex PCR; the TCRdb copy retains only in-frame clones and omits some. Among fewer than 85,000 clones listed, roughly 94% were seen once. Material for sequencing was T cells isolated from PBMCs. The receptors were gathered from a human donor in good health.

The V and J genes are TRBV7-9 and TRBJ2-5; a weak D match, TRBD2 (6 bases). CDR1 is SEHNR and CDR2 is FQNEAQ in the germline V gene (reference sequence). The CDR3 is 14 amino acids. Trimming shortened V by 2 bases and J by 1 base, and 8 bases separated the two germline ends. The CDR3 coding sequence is TGTGCCAGCAGCTTATTGGGGGGCCAAGAGACCCAGTACTTC. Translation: CASSLLGGQETQYF.

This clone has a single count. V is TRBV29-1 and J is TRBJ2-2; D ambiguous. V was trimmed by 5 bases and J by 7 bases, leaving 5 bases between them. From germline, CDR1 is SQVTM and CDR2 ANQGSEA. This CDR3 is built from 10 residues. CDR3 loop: CSVYVGELFF. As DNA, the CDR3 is TGCAGCGTTTATGTCGGGGAGCTGTTTTTT.

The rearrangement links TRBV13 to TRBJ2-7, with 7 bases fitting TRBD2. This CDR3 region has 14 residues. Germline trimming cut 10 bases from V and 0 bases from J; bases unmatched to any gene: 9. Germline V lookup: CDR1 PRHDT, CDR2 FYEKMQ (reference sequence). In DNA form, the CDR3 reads TGTGCCACCCGGAAGGCGGGGGACTCCTACGAGCAGTACTTC. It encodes CATRKAGDSYEQYF.

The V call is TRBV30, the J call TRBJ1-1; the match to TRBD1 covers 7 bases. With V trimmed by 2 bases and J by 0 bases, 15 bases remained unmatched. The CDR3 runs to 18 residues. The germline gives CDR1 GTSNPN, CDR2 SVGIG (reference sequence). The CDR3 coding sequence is TGTGCCTGGAGTTCGCGGAGGAACAGGGGCATAATGAACACTGAAGCTTTCTTT. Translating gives CAWSSRRNRGIMNTEAFF.

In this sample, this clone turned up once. The CDR3 protein is CASSSVSGGSTDTQYF. Here the CDR3 DNA reads TGCGCCAGCAGTTCCGTCTCGGGGGGTAGCACAGATACGCAGTATTTT. This chain joins TRBV5-1 and TRBJ2-3; 7 positions match TRBD2. Trimming took 5 bases from V and 0 from J; bases not matched to a gene: 9. There are 16 residues in the CDR3. Germline-derived CDR1 and CDR2 are SGHRS and YFSETQ.

The CDR3 is CASSPQGHLNTF. In nucleotides, the CDR3 is TGTGCCAGCAGCCCCCAGGGACATCTTAACACCTTC. The rearrangement uses TRBV13 and TRBJ1-2; TRBD1 is a possible D gene (6 bases). V shed 5 bases and J shed 12 bases, with 16 bases lying between them. The CDR3 runs to 12 residues. Per germline, CDR1 PRHDT and CDR2 FYEKMQ (reference sequence).

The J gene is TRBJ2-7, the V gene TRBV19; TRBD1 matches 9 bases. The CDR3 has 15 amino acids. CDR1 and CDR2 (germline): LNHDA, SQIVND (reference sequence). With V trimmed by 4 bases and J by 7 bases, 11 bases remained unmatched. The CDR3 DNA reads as TGTGCCAGTAGTACAAAAAAACAGGGGGCTCGGGAGCAGTACTTC. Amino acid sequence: CASSTKKQGAREQYF.

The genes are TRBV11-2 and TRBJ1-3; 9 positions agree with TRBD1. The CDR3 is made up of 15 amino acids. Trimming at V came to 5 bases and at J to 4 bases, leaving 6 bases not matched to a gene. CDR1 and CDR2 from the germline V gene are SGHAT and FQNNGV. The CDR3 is CASSLDRGQGNTIYF. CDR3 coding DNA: TGTGCCAGCAGCCTGGACAGGGGACAGGGAAACACCATATATTTT.

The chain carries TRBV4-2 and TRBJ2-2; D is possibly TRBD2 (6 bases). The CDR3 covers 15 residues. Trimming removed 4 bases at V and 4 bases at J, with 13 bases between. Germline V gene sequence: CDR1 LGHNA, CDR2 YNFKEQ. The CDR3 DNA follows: TGTGCCAGCAGCCTAACGCTGCGGGGCACCGGGGAGCTGTTTTTT. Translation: CASSLTLRGTGELFF.

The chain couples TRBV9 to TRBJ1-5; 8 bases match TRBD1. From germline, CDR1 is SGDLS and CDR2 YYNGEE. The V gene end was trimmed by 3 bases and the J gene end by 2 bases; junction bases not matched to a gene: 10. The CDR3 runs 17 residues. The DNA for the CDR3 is TGTGCCAGCAGCGCCGGACAGGGAATGGTCGGCAATCAGCCCCAGCATTTT. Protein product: CASSAGQGMVGNQPQHF.

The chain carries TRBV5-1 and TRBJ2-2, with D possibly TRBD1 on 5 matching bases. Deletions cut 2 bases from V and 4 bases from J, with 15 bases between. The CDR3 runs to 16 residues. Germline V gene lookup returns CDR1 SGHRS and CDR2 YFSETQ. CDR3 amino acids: CASSFNTDTGTGELFF. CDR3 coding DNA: TGCGCCAGCAGCTTTAATACGGACACGGGCACCGGGGAGCTGTTTTTT.

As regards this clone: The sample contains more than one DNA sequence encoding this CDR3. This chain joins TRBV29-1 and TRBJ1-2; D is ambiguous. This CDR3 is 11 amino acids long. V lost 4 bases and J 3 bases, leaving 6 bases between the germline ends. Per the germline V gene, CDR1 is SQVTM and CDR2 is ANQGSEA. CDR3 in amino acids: CSVGRDYGYTF. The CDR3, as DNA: TGCAGCGTTGGCCGAGACTATGGCTACACCTTC.

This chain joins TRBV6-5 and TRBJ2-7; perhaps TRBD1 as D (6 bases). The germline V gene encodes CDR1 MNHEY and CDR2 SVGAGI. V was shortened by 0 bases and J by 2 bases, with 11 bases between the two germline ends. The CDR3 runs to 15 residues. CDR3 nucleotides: TGTGCCAGCAGTTACTCGGGGACAAAAGCCTACGAGCAGTACTTC. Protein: CASSYSGTKAYEQYF.

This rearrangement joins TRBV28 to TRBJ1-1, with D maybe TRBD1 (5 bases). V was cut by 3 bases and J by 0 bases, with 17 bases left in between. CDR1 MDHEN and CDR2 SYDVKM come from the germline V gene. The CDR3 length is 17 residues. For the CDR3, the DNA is TGTGCCAGCAGTTTTAGGCAGGGCGGGAAAATGAACACTGAAGCTTTCTTT. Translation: CASSFRQGGKMNTEAFF.

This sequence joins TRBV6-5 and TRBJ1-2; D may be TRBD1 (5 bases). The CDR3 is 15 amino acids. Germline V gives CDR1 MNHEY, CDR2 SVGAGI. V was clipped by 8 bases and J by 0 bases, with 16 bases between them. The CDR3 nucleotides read TGTGCCAGCGGGCCAGGGAAGCGGGCTAACTATGGCTACACCTTC. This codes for CASGPGKRANYGYTF.

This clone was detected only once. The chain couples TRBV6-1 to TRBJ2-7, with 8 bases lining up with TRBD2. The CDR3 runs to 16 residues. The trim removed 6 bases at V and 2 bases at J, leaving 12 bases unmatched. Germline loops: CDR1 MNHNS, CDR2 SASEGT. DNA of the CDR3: TGTGCCAGCAGGGAACTGTATAGCGGGGACCCCTACGAGCAGTACTTC. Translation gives CASRELYSGDPYEQYF.

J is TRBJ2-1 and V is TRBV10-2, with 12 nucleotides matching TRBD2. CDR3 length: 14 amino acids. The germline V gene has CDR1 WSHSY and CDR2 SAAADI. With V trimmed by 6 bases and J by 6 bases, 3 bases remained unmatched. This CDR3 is CASRTSGGLNEQFF. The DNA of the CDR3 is TGCGCCAGCAGGACTAGCGGGGGCCTCAATGAGCAGTTCTTC.

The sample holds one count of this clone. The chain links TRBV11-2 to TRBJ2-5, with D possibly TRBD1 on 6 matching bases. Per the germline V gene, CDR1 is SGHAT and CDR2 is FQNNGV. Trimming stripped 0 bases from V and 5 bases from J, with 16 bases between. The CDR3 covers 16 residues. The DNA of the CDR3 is TGTGCCAGCAGCTTAGATCGGGCAGGGGATTTTGAGACCCAGTACTTC. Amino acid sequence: CASSLDRAGDFETQYF. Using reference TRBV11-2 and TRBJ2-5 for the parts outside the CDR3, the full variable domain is EAGVAQSPRYKIIEKRQSVAFWCNPISGHATLYWYQQILGQGPKLLIQFQNNGVVDDSQLPKDRFSAERLKGVDSTLKIQPAKLEDSAVYLCASSLDRAGDFETQYFGPGTRLLVL.

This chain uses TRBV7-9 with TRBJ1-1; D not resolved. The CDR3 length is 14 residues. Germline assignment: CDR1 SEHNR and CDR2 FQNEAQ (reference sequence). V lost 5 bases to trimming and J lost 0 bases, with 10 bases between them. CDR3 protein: CASSPRRMNTEAFF. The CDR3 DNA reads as TGTGCCAGCAGCCCACGGAGAATGAACACTGAAGCTTTCTTT.

CDR3 sequence reads: CASSLKAVGDRGTDEQFF. In DNA, the CDR3 is TGTGCCAGCAGCTTAAAGGCGGTTGGGGACAGGGGGACAGATGAGCAGTTCTTC. The rearrangement joins TRBV11-3 to TRBJ2-1, with 11 bases that match TRBD1. Trimming removed 2 bases from V and 8 bases from J; junction bases left unmatched: 14. This CDR3 comprises 18 residues. Germline CDR1 is SGHNT and CDR2 is YENEEA.

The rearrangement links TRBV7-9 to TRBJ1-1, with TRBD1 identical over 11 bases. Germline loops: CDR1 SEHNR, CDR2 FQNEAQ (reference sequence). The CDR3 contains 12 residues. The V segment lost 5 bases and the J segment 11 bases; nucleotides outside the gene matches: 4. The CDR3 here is CASSRGQGAAFF. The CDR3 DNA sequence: TGTGCCAGCAGCCGCGGACAGGGGGCGGCTTTCTTT.

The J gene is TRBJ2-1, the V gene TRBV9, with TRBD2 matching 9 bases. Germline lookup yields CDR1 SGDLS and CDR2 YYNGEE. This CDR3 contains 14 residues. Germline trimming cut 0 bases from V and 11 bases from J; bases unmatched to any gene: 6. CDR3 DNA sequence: TGTGCCAGCAGCGTAGGGGGCGGGAGGGTCAAGCAGTTCTTC. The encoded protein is CASSVGGGRVKQFF.

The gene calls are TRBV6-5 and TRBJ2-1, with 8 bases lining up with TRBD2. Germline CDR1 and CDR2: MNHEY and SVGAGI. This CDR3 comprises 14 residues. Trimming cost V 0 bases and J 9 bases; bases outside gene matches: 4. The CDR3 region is CASSYSSGGAEQFF. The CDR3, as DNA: TGTGCCAGCAGTTACTCGAGCGGGGGCGCTGAGCAGTTCTTC.

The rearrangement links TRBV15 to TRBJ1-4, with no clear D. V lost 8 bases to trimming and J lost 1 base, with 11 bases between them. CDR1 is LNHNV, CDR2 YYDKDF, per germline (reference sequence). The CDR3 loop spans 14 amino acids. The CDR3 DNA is TGTGCCACCGTGAGAGGGAAAACTAATGAAAAACTGTTTTTT. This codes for CATVRGKTNEKLFF.

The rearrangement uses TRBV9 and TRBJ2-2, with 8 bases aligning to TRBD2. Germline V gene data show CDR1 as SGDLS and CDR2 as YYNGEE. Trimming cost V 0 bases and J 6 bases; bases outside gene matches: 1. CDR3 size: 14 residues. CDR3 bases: TGTGCCAGCAGCGTAGCGGGGGGGCCCGGGGAGCTGTTTTTT. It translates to CASSVAGGPGELFF.

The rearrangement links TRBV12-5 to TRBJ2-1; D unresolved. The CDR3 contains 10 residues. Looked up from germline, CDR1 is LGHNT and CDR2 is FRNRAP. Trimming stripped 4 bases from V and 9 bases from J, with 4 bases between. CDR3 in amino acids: CASGYGEQFF. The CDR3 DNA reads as TGTGCTAGTGGTTACGGTGAGCAGTTCTTC.

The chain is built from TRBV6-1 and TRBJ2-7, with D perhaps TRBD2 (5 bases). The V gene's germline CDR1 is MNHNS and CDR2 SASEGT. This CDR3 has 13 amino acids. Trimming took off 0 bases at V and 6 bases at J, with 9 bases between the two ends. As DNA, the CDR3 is TGTGCCAGCAGTGAAGCGCGAGGGAGCGAGCAGTACTTC. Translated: CASSEARGSEQYF.

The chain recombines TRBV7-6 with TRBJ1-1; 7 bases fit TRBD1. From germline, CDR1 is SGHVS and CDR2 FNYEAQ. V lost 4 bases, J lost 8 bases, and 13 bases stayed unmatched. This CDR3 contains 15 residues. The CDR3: CASSSPFGTAKEAFF. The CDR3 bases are TGTGCCAGCAGCTCACCATTTGGGACAGCAAAAGAAGCTTTCTTT.

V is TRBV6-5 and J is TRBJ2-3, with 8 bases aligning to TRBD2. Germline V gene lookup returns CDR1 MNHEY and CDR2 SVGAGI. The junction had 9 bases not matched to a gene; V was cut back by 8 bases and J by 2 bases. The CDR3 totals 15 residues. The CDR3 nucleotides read TGTGCCAGCGCTCAAGCGGGAGCTTCCACAGATACGCAGTATTTT. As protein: CASAQAGASTDTQYF.